The 27 T cell receptor beta chains listed next were all sequenced from one sample in a study of cytomegalovirus exposure and HLA in healthy donors. This PCR relied on a set of 60 Vbeta primers and 13 Jbeta primers. Only in-frame clones appear in the TCRdb table, and some are missing; sequencing was by immunoSEQ multiplex PCR. The profile covers more than 85,000 clones, with 78% appearing a single time and roughly 1.3% taken by the ten largest. The sequenced material came from PBMCs. The receptors derive from a man aged 30 to 45 in good health and CMV-seronegative.

This CDR3 reads CASSEPEDRAVLRQPQHF. The DNA for the CDR3 is TGTGCCAGCAGTGAACCCGAAGACAGGGCGGTTCTTCGGCAGCCCCAGCATTTT. The chain is built from TRBV6-1 and TRBJ1-5; 7 bases are a match to TRBD1. V lost 2 bases and J lost 7; bases outside the gene matches: 17. In germline, CDR1 is MNHNS, CDR2 SASEGT. The CDR3 contains 18 residues.

The V gene is TRBV18, the J gene TRBJ2-2, with TRBD1 as a possible D gene (6 bases). V was trimmed by 6 bases and J by 5 bases, leaving 16 bases between them. Germline V gives CDR1 KGHSH, CDR2 LQKENI. This CDR3 has 15 residues. CDR3 amino acids: CASSSLSGVTGELFF. The CDR3 coding sequence is TGTGCCAGCTCGTCGCTGTCAGGGGTTACCGGGGAGCTGTTTTTT.

The sample holds a few counts of this clone. The J gene is TRBJ2-7, the V gene TRBV9; 7 bases line up with TRBD2. J was trimmed by 6 bases and V by 4 bases; bases with no gene match: 13. Germline-derived CDR1 and CDR2 are SGDLS and YYNGEE. The CDR3 loop spans 15 amino acids. For the CDR3, the DNA is TGTGCCAGCAGCCCCAAAGCGGGGACGTTTGCCGAGCAGTACTTC. Its protein is CASSPKAGTFAEQYF. The full variable domain, rest sourced from reference TRBV9 and TRBJ2-7, is DSGVTQTPKHLITATGQRVTLRCSPRSGDLSVYWYQQSLDQGLQFLIQYYNGEERAKGNILERFSAQQFPDLHSELNLSSLELGDSALYFCASSPKAGTFAEQYFGPGTRLTVT.

This clone was seen a handful of times. This chain connects TRBV6-1 to TRBJ2-3; D possibly corresponds to TRBD2 (5 bases). V lost 7 bases, J lost 4 bases, and 18 bases lay in between. CDR1 is MNHNS, CDR2 SASEGT, per germline. This CDR3 has 15 amino acids. The CDR3 here is CASIHGVEGSDTQYF. The CDR3 nucleotides read TGTGCCAGCATACACGGGGTCGAAGGATCAGATACGCAGTATTTT.

The chain carries TRBV20-1 and TRBJ2-7, with a possible D match to TRBD1 (5 bases). The germline gives CDR1 DFQATT, CDR2 SNEGSKA (reference sequence). Trimming shortened V by 5 bases and J by 3 bases, and 8 bases separated the two germline ends. The CDR3 is 11 amino acids. This chain's CDR3 is CSAFQGYEQYF. The CDR3 DNA reads TGCAGTGCTTTCCAGGGCTACGAGCAGTACTTC.

The chain is built from TRBV19 and TRBJ2-7; 10 positions agree with TRBD1. V dropped 4 bases and J dropped 6; count of bases not matched to a gene: 6. Per germline, CDR1 LNHDA and CDR2 SQIVND (reference sequence). There are 14 residues in the CDR3. CDR3 sequence: CASSTPGQGSEQYF. As DNA, the CDR3 is TGTGCCAGTAGTACACCGGGACAGGGGTCCGAGCAGTACTTC.

The chain employs TRBV6-6 and TRBJ1-5; D gene unclear. This CDR3 comprises 15 residues. The germline V and J ends were trimmed by 6 bases and 5 bases, with 17 bases remaining between them. Germline lookup yields CDR1 MNHNY and CDR2 SVGAGI (reference sequence). In DNA form, the CDR3 reads TGTGCCAGCAGGGGCCCCGTCCCACTGGATCAGCCCCAGCATTTT. It is translated as CASRGPVPLDQPQHF.

The V call is TRBV7-9, the J call TRBJ2-1; 10 nucleotides agree with TRBD2. Germline V lookup: CDR1 SEHNR, CDR2 FQNEAQ (reference sequence). The CDR3 length is 15 residues. J gave up 6 bases and V 4 bases, and 6 bases lay outside the gene matches. CDR3 residues: CASSYSRTSGNEQFF. The CDR3, as DNA: TGTGCCAGCAGCTATTCCCGGACTAGCGGCAATGAGCAGTTCTTC.

The rearrangement joins TRBV6-6 to TRBJ1-1, with D perhaps TRBD1 (5 bases). Germline V lookup: CDR1 MNHNY, CDR2 SVGAGI (reference sequence). The CDR3 extends over 13 amino acids. Trimming left V 5 bases short and J 1 base short, with 8 bases between. The DNA for the CDR3 is TGTGCCAGCAGTGTTACAGGGAACACTGAAGCTTTCTTT. This gives the protein CASSVTGNTEAFF.

This sequence joins TRBV5-4 and TRBJ2-2; possible D gene TRBD2, 5 bases. CDR3 size: 15 residues. Germline V CDR1 and CDR2: SGHNT, YYREEE (reference sequence). Trimming left V 0 bases short and J 0 bases short, with 6 bases between. CDR3 amino acids: CASSLVASNTGELFF. The CDR3 DNA follows: TGTGCCAGCAGCTTGGTAGCGTCGAACACCGGGGAGCTGTTTTTT.

V and J are TRBV7-6 and TRBJ2-2; D not certain. Trimming left V 5 bases short and J 5 bases short, with 9 bases between. The CDR3 sequence is 13 residues long. Germline V gives CDR1 SGHVS, CDR2 FNYEAQ. The CDR3 nucleotides read TGTGCCAGCAGCCTGAACTTTACCGGGGAGCTGTTTTTT. Its translation: CASSLNFTGELFF.

The chain employs TRBV7-9 and TRBJ2-2; possibly TRBD2 for D (7 bases). The V end was cut by 11 bases, the J end by 4 bases, with 17 bases between. Germline CDR1 is SEHNR and CDR2 is FQNEAQ (reference sequence). CDR3 length: 14 amino acids. The CDR3: CAAGAGKGTGELFF. CDR3 nucleotides: TGTGCCGCGGGGGCAGGGAAAGGCACCGGGGAGCTGTTTTTT.

The genes are TRBV6-5 and TRBJ2-7; 10 positions match TRBD2. The germline V gene has CDR1 MNHEY and CDR2 SVGAGI. The CDR3 length is 14 residues. Germline trimming cut 5 bases from V and 7 bases from J; bases unmatched to any gene: 8. As DNA, the CDR3 is TGTGCCAGCAGTATAGGACTAGCGGCCCTTGAGCAGTACTTC. This gives the protein CASSIGLAALEQYF.

This clone occurred once. This sequence joins TRBV7-6 and TRBJ1-2; TRBD1 agrees at 8 bases. The germline V gene encodes CDR1 SGHVS and CDR2 FNYEAQ. The CDR3 spans 14 residues. V trimming: 1 base; J trimming: 4 bases; junction bases outside the gene matches: 2. The chain's CDR3 is CASSLDTGGYGYTF. The CDR3 bases are TGTGCCAGCAGCTTAGATACAGGGGGCTATGGCTACACCTTC.

The rearrangement joins TRBV10-3 to TRBJ2-1, with a tentative D call TRBD2 (6 bases). V lost 7 bases and J lost 3, with 13 bases in between. Per germline, CDR1 ENHRY and CDR2 SYGVKD. The CDR3 is 14 residues long. CDR3 region: CAITSSENYNEQFF. The CDR3 DNA is TGTGCCATCACTTCTAGCGAAAACTACAATGAGCAGTTCTTC.

This chain links TRBV7-9 with TRBJ2-1, with TRBD1 matching over 9 bases. CDR1 is SEHNR and CDR2 is FQNEAQ in the germline V gene (reference sequence). This CDR3 is 11 amino acids long. After removal of 6 bases from V and 10 bases from J, the junction contained 1 base not matched to a gene. The DNA for the CDR3 is TGTGCCAGCAGAACAGGGGGCGAGCAGTTCTTC. Translated: CASRTGGEQFF.

V and J are TRBV6-5 and TRBJ1-1, with D possibly matching TRBD1 (6 bases). The CDR3 is made up of 15 amino acids. V lost 6 bases and J lost 0, with 14 bases in between. Germline V gene sequence: CDR1 MNHEY, CDR2 SVGAGI. The CDR3 reads CASSQTRGMNTEAFF. The CDR3 nucleotides are TGTGCCAGCAGCCAAACCAGGGGTATGAACACTGAAGCTTTCTTT.

A single count supports this clone. CDR3 residues: CASSLGGGSYNEQFF. As DNA, the CDR3 is TGTGCCAGCAGCCTCGGGGGAGGGTCCTACAATGAGCAGTTCTTC. The genes are TRBV14 and TRBJ2-1; 7 nucleotides agree with TRBD2. The CDR3 is 15 residues long. Unmatched junction bases numbered 4, after V lost 4 bases and J lost 1 base. The germline gives CDR1 SGHDN, CDR2 FVKESK.

V and J are TRBV5-6 and TRBJ1-3, with 8 bases fitting TRBD1. This CDR3 is 17 amino acids long. CDR1 and CDR2 (germline): SGHDT, YYEEEE. V trimming: 0 bases; J trimming: 2 bases; junction bases outside the gene matches: 7. CDR3 nucleotide sequence: TGTGCCAGCAGCTTGGAAGGCAGGGGGCTCACTGGAAACACCATATATTTT. Translated: CASSLEGRGLTGNTIYF. Variable domain in full (rest from reference TRBV5-6 and TRBJ1-3): DAGVTQSPTHLIKTRGQQVTLRCSPKSGHDTVSWYQQALGQGPQFIFQYYEEEERQRGNFPDRFSGHQFPNYSSELNVNALLLGDSALYLCASSLEGRGLTGNTIYFGEGSWLTVV.

The chain links TRBV10-2 to TRBJ1-6; the D is unclear. V lost 6 bases to trimming and J lost 0 bases, with 9 bases between them. The CDR3 length is 15 residues. The V gene's germline CDR1 is WSHSY and CDR2 SAAADI. CDR3 residues: CASRSSSSYNSPLHF. The CDR3 DNA follows: TGCGCCAGCAGATCGTCGAGCTCCTATAATTCACCCCTCCACTTT.

Only a few counts were recorded for this clone. J is TRBJ2-7 and V is TRBV5-4; D is undetermined. This CDR3 has 16 residues. Trimming took off 3 bases at V and 2 bases at J, with 18 bases between the two ends. Germline V gene lookup returns CDR1 SGHNT and CDR2 YYREEE (reference sequence). In nucleotides, the CDR3 is TGTGCCAGCAGCTCGAATGAGGCTGCGACTCCCTACGAGCAGTACTTC. Its translation is CASSSNEAATPYEQYF.

The CDR3 reads CASSLLGGSTGNTIYF. DNA of the CDR3: TGTGCCAGCAGTTTATTGGGAGGGAGTACTGGAAACACCATATATTTT. This chain links TRBV28 with TRBJ1-3; D call uncertain. The germline gives CDR1 MDHEN, CDR2 SYDVKM. Between the trimmed V and J ends, which lost 1 base and 2 bases, there was a span of 12 bases. CDR3 length equals 16 residues. Full variable domain (missing parts from reference TRBV28 and TRBJ1-3): DVKVTQSSRYLVKRTGEKVFLECVQDMDHENMFWYRQDPGLGLRLIYFSYDVKMKEKGDIPEGYSVSREKKERFSLILESASTNQTSMYLCASSLLGGSTGNTIYFGEGSWLTVV.

The chain uses TRBV27 and TRBJ2-1, with a possible D match to TRBD1 (5 bases). The germline V gene has CDR1 MNHEY and CDR2 SMNVEV (reference sequence). The CDR3 consists of 17 residues. Deletions cut 2 bases from V and 5 bases from J, with 19 bases between. The CDR3 nucleotides are TGTGCCAGCAGTTTAAGGGCGTTTAGGGGTGGACACAATGAGCAGTTCTTC. This gives the protein CASSLRAFRGGHNEQFF.

This rearrangement joins TRBV7-8 to TRBJ2-3; tentatively, D is TRBD2 (6 bases). Germline V lookup: CDR1 SGHVS, CDR2 FQNEAQ. The V end was cut by 4 bases, the J end by 4 bases, with 12 bases between. The CDR3 is made up of 14 amino acids. The CDR3 protein is CASSSGLRADTQYF. The CDR3 DNA reads as TGTGCCAGCAGCTCGGGACTGCGCGCAGATACGCAGTATTTT.

This clone has only one observation. The V gene is TRBV2, the J gene TRBJ2-7; 12 nucleotides line up with TRBD2. Germline values: CDR1 SNHLY, CDR2 FYNNEI. The CDR3 contains 16 residues. V shed 5 bases and J 4 bases; nucleotides not matched to a gene: 9. CDR3: CASSMTSGGPMYEQYF. CDR3 nucleotide sequence: TGTGCCAGCAGTATGACTAGCGGGGGACCGATGTACGAGCAGTACTTC.

The chain has TRBV27 and TRBJ1-4, with TRBD1 matching 8 bases. This CDR3 has 14 residues. Germline CDR1 and CDR2: MNHEY and SMNVEV (reference sequence). The V and J ends lost 7 bases and 4 bases, in that order; junction bases with no gene match: 5. The CDR3 DNA is TGTGCCAGCACTAACAGGGGGAGTAATGAAAAACTGTTTTTT. As protein: CASTNRGSNEKLFF.

DNA for the CDR3: TGCGCCAGCAGCCAAGAAATTGCGAATTCACCCCTCCACTTT. Protein: CASSQEIANSPLHF. The V call is TRBV4-3, the J call TRBJ1-6; D is unresolved. With 0 bases removed from V and 7 bases from J, the gap between germline ends came to 7 bases. The CDR3 contains 14 residues. Germline V gene data show CDR1 as LGHNA and CDR2 as YSLEER.